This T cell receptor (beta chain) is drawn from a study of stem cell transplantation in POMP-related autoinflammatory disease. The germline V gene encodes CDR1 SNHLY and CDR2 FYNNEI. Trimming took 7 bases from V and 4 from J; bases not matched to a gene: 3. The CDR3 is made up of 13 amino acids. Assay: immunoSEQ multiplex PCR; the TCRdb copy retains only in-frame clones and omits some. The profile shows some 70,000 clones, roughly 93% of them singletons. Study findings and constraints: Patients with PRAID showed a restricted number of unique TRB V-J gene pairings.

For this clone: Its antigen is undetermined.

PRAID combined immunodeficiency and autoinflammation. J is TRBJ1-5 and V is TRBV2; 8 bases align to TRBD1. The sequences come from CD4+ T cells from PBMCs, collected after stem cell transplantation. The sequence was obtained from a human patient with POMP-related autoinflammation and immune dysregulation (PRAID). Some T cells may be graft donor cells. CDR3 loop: CASNGQGNQPQHF. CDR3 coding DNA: TGTGCCAGCAACGGACAGGGTAATCAGCCCCAGCATTTT.